The sequence of this T cell receptor beta chain was determined in a study of cytomegalovirus exposure and HLA in healthy donors. With respect to this clone: Its cognate antigen is unknown.

Losses at the gene ends were 3 bases for V and 8 bases for J; bases not matched to a gene: 6. This CDR3 spans 14 amino acids. CDR1 is KGHSH and CDR2 is LQKENI in the germline V gene. The PCR employed 60 Vbeta primers together with 13 Jbeta primers. Only in-frame clones appear in the TCRdb table, and some are missing; sequencing was by immunoSEQ multiplex PCR. The table has roughly 230,000 clones, approximately 85% seen once. Notes on the study in general: Sequencing depth roughly uniform across donors was assumed in presence/absence analyses. 87-base-pair reads could not separate some V segments, including TRBV6-2 and TRBV6-3. Among the CMV-associated chains, three were confirmed in vitro as specific for CMV antigens.

The sequencing input was PBMCs. The rearrangement uses TRBV18 and TRBJ2-1; 8 positions agree with TRBD2. The sequence was collected from a girl aged 2-9 years in good health and CMV-seronegative. The CDR3 nucleotides read TGTGCCAGCTCACCTAATCGGGAGGGGCATGAGCAGTTCTTC. Its translation is CASSPNREGHEQFF.